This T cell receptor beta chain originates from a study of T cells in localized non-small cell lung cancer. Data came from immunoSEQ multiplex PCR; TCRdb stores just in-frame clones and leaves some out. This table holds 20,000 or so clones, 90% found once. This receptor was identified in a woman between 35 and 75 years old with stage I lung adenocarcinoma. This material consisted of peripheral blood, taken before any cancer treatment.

DNA for the CDR3: TGTGCCTGGAGTAAAGACAGGGGCATTGCAACTAATGAAAAACTGTTTTTT. Encoded protein: CAWSKDRGIATNEKLFF. The rearrangement joins TRBV30 to TRBJ1-4; 8 nucleotides align to TRBD1. The CDR3 totals 17 residues. CDR1 is GTSNPN and CDR2 is SVGIG in the germline V gene (reference sequence). Losses at the gene ends were 2 bases for V and 0 bases for J; bases not matched to a gene: 8.